This TCR beta chain was captured by sequencing in a study of blood T cell repertoires in COVID-19. Study details: T cells, B-cell-depleted T cells, or PBMCs provided the cDNA or gDNA that served as material.

Method: immunoSEQ multiplex PCR; TCRdb's copy keeps in-frame clones and lacks some. The repertoire holds roughly 100,000 clones, with about 90% as singletons. Per germline, CDR1 LNHDA and CDR2 SQIVND (reference sequence). The CDR3 consists of 14 residues. J gave up 5 bases and V 5 bases, and 7 bases lay outside the gene matches. Seattle participants joined during active infection and were tracked over time. Sequencing used peripheral blood. The rearrangement joins TRBV19 to TRBJ1-2; 8 positions match TRBD1. This TCR came from a woman aged 45-65 years with COVID-19, enrolled during active disease. CDR3: CASSSPTGVYGYTF. As DNA, the CDR3 is TGTGCCAGTAGTTCCCCGACAGGGGTATATGGCTACACCTTC.